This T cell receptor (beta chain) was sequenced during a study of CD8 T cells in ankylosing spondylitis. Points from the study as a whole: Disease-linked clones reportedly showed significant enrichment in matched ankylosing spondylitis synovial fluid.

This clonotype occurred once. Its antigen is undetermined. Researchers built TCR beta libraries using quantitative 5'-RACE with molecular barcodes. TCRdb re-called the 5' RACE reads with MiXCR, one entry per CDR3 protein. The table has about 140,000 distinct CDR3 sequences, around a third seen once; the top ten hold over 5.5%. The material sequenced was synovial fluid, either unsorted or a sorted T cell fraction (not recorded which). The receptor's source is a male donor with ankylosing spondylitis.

This CDR3 is CASSPRRGGRSNYGYTF. CDR3 bases: TGTGCCAGCAGCCCCCGCCGCGGGGGGCGGTCTAACTATGGCTACACCTTC. The genes are TRBV21-1 and TRBJ1-2; TRBD1, as called in the table, went unchecked against the DNA. TRBV21-1 is marked as a pseudogene. This CDR3 is built from 17 residues.